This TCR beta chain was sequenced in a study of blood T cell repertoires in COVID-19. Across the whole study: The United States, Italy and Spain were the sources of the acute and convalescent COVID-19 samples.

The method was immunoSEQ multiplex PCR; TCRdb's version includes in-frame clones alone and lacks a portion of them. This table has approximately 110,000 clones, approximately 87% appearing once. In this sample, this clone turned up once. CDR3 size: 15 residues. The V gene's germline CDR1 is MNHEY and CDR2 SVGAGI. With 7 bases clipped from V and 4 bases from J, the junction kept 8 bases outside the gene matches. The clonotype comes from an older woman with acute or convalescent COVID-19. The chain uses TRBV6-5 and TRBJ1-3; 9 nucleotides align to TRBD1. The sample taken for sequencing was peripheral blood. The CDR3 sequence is CASILQGARGNTIYF. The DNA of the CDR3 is TGTGCCAGCATCCTACAGGGGGCGCGGGGAAACACCATATATTTT.